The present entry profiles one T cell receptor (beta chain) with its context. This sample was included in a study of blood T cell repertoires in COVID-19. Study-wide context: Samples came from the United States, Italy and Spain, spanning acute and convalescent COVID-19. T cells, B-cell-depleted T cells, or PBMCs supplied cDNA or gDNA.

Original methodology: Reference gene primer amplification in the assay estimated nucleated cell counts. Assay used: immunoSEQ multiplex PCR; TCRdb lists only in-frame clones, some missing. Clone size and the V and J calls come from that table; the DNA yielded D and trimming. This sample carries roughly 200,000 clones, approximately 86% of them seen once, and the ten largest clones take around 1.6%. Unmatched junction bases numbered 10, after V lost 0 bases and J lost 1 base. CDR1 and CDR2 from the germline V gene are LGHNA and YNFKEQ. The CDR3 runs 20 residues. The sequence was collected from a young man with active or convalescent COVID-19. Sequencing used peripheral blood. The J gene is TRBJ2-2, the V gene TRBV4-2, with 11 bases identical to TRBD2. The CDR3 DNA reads TGTGCCAGCAGCCAAGATTCGGTAGTGGGACTAGCGGAGAACACCGGGGAGCTGTTTTTT. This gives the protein CASSQDSVVGLAENTGELFF.